One sample yielded the 29 T cell receptor beta chains listed below, sequenced in a study of blood T cell repertoires in COVID-19. TCRdb's copy holds only in-frame clones and misses some; the assay was immunoSEQ multiplex PCR. The top ten clones hold 7.8% of a sample with fewer than 200,000 clones, around 80% of them seen once. The sample was peripheral blood. The receptors originated from a woman aged 60-70 years with COVID-19, enrolled during active disease.

The chain employs TRBV28 and TRBJ1-2; 11 bases line up with TRBD1. This CDR3 has 17 amino acids. V trimming: 3 bases; J trimming: 5 bases; junction bases outside the gene matches: 11. The germline gives CDR1 MDHEN, CDR2 SYDVKM. The CDR3 region has the DNA TGTGCCAGCAGTTTCGGGACAGGGGGTACCGGATGGTATGGCTACACCTTC. It yields the protein CASSFGTGGTGWYGYTF.

The V gene is TRBV7-2, the J gene TRBJ2-7; TRBD2 aligns across 7 bases. Germline assignment: CDR1 SGHTA and CDR2 FQGNSA. Trimming cost V 0 bases and J 5 bases; bases outside gene matches: 4. This CDR3 region has 14 residues. The CDR3 loop reads CASSLAGGWDEQYF. CDR3 coding DNA: TGTGCCAGCAGCTTAGCGGGGGGGTGGGACGAGCAGTACTTC.

V is TRBV28 and J is TRBJ2-1; D remains unclear. The V gene lost 5 bases and the J gene lost 7 bases, with 21 bases spanning the gap. The CDR3 has 16 amino acids. Germline V lookup: CDR1 MDHEN, CDR2 SYDVKM. CDR3 loop: CASSKKARRAGNEQFF. The CDR3 nucleotides read TGTGCCAGCAGTAAAAAAGCAAGGCGCGCAGGTAATGAGCAGTTCTTC.

The V gene is TRBV7-9, the J gene TRBJ1-6; D is possibly TRBD1 (5 bases). CDR1 SEHNR and CDR2 FQNEAQ come from the germline V gene (reference sequence). This CDR3 has 13 amino acids. Trimming took 3 bases from V and 10 from J, leaving 10 bases between them. The CDR3 loop reads CASSLAGDSPLHF. The DNA for the CDR3 is TGTGCCAGCAGCTTGGCGGGGGACTCACCCCTCCACTTT. The whole variable domain, filled in from reference TRBV7-9 and TRBJ1-6, reads DTGVSQNPRHKITKRGQNVTFRCDPISEHNRLYWYRQTLGQGPEFLTYFQNEAQLEKSRLLSDRFSAERPKGSFSTLEIQRTEQGDSAMYLCASSLAGDSPLHFGNGTRLTVT.

The V gene is TRBV2, the J gene TRBJ2-2; tentative D call: TRBD1 (5 bases). V was trimmed by 5 bases and J by 0 bases, leaving 13 bases between them. The germline gives CDR1 SNHLY, CDR2 FYNNEI. There are 16 residues in the CDR3. Here the CDR3 DNA reads TGTGCCAGCAGTCCCAGGGCCAACCCGAACACCGGGGAGCTGTTTTTT. Amino acids: CASSPRANPNTGELFF.

The chain carries TRBV12-3 or TRBV12-4 and TRBJ1-2; no firm D call. The CDR3 length is 12 residues. The V end was cut by 1 base, the J end by 6 bases, with 6 bases between. CDR3 protein: CASSLGRDGYTF. Here the CDR3 DNA reads TGTGCCAGCAGTTTAGGACGGGATGGCTACACCTTC.

J is TRBJ1-6 and V is TRBV10-2; D is undetermined. Trimming shortened V by 2 bases and J by 5 bases, and 13 bases separated the two germline ends. This CDR3 is built from 16 residues. The V gene's germline CDR1 is WSHSY and CDR2 SAAADI. As DNA, the CDR3 is TGCGCCAGCAGTGAGGCCCGGGGTTCTAATAATTCACCCCTCCACTTT. Protein sequence: CASSEARGSNNSPLHF.

The CDR3 nucleotides read TGTGCCAGCAGCACCTTTAGAGGGGGTAGGAACACTGAAGCTTTCTTT. It translates to CASSTFRGGRNTEAFF. This sequence joins TRBV21-1 and TRBJ1-1; TRBD1 reflects the table's D call only, with no check against the DNA. TRBV21-1 is a listed pseudogene. The CDR3 loop spans 16 amino acids.

With regard to this clone: An end of the junction differs from the germline gene, which may be a read error. The chain employs TRBV5-1 and TRBJ2-5; 13 bases agree with TRBD2. This CDR3 comprises 17 residues. Per germline, CDR1 SGHRS and CDR2 YFSETQ. Here the CDR3 reads CASSGGTSGIKREAQYF. The DNA for the CDR3 is TGCGCCAGCAGCGGGGGGACTAGCGGGATAAAAAGAGAGGCCCAGTACTTC.

This rearrangement joins TRBV7-9 to TRBJ1-2; 7 bases align to TRBD1. Per germline, CDR1 SEHNR and CDR2 FQNEAQ (reference sequence). The ends lost 5 bases at V and 4 bases at J; junction bases unmatched: 10. This CDR3 region has 15 residues. The CDR3: CASSRTGVESYGYTF. CDR3 bases: TGTGCCAGCAGCAGAACAGGGGTGGAGAGCTATGGCTACACCTTC.

The rearrangement uses TRBV12-2 and TRBJ1-1; the DNA was not used to check the table's D call, TRBD1. TRBV12-2 is marked as a pseudogene. The CDR3 covers 15 residues. The DNA for the CDR3 is TGTGCAAGTCGCTTCTACAGGGGGCAAGGCACTGAAGCTTTCTTT. It encodes CASRFYRGQGTEAFF.

This clone was seen only once. The chain combines TRBV19 with TRBJ2-7, with 7 bases identical to TRBD1. V shed 4 bases, J shed 6 bases, and the junction held 6 bases outside the gene matches. There are 13 residues in the CDR3. CDR1 and CDR2 from the germline V gene are LNHDA and SQIVND (reference sequence). CDR3 sequence (DNA): TGTGCCAGTAGTACAAACAGGGGCAGCGAGCAGTACGTC. Translation gives CASSTNRGSEQYV.

This chain uses TRBV5-6 with TRBJ2-3; D might be TRBD1 (6 bases). The germline CDR1 and CDR2 sequences are SGHDT and YYEEEE. The CDR3 sequence is 15 residues long. Between the trimmed V and J ends, which lost 3 bases and 1 base, there was a span of 12 bases. The CDR3 reads CASSYTGRGTDTQYF. CDR3 coding DNA: TGTGCCAGCAGCTATACAGGGCGAGGCACAGATACGCAGTATTTT.

The CDR3 here is CASSITSGRSSYNEQFF. As DNA, the CDR3 is TGTGCCAGTAGTATAACTAGCGGGAGATCCTCCTACAATGAGCAGTTCTTC. The rearrangement uses TRBV19 and TRBJ2-1; 11 nucleotides align to TRBD2. This CDR3 has 17 residues. CDR1 is LNHDA, CDR2 SQIVND, per germline (reference sequence). J lost 0 bases, V lost 2 bases, and 3 bases had no gene match.

V is TRBV5-4 and J is TRBJ1-2; D not certain. Germline V gives CDR1 SGHNT, CDR2 YYREEE (reference sequence). This CDR3 has 14 amino acids. The V end was cut by 4 bases, the J end by 3 bases, with 13 bases between. Written as DNA, the CDR3 is TGTGCCAGCAGCGTCCCCCGGGGAGACTATGGCTACACCTTC. It yields the protein CASSVPRGDYGYTF.

Points on this clone: Compared with germline, one end of the junction differs, possibly owing to a read error. V gene TRBV27 combines with J gene TRBJ2-1; 8 bases align to TRBD2. The CDR3 covers 14 residues. CDR1 and CDR2 (germline): MNHEY, SMNVEV (reference sequence). The CDR3 loop reads CASSSGTSPALRVF. The CDR3 coding sequence is TGTGCCAGCAGTTCCGGGACTAGTCCCGCTCTACGTGTCTTC.

The chain joins TRBV7-2 to TRBJ1-5; the match to TRBD1 covers 9 bases. The CDR3 covers 18 residues. Germline values: CDR1 SGHTA, CDR2 FQGNSA. The junction had 6 bases not matched to a gene; V was cut back by 0 bases and J by 0 bases. Here the CDR3 DNA reads TGTGCCAGCAGCTTAGCGGGACAGGGACCTTATAGCAATCAGCCCCAGCATTTT. This codes for CASSLAGQGPYSNQPQHF.

The chain has TRBV28 and TRBJ1-1; D is uncertain. The V gene's germline CDR1 is MDHEN and CDR2 SYDVKM. The CDR3 has 14 residues. The V end lost 1 base, the J end lost 1 base, and 7 bases lay between the germline ends. Written as DNA, the CDR3 is TGTGCCAGCAGTTTATTACACGAGAACACTGAAGCTTTCTTT. Translated: CASSLLHENTEAFF.

The chain couples TRBV11-3 to TRBJ2-2; 8 positions agree with TRBD2. The CDR3 consists of 17 residues. The ends lost 4 bases at V and 1 base at J; junction bases unmatched: 8. Germline CDR1 is SGHNT and CDR2 is YENEEA. CDR3 in DNA: TGTGCCAGCAGCTCGCCTGTAGCGGGAAGGAACACCGGGGAGCTGTTTTTT. Residues: CASSSPVAGRNTGELFF.

The V and J genes are TRBV7-9 and TRBJ1-1; D gene unclear. This CDR3 has 15 residues. From germline, CDR1 is SEHNR and CDR2 FQNEAQ (reference sequence). Trimming left V 1 base short and J 3 bases short, with 12 bases between. CDR3 sequence: CASSLVGSRYTEAFF. Here the CDR3 DNA reads TGTGCCAGCAGCTTAGTGGGCAGTAGGTACACTGAAGCTTTCTTT.

The genes are TRBV9 and TRBJ2-1, with D perhaps matching TRBD2 (5 bases). The CDR3 runs 13 residues. The V end lost 4 bases, the J end lost 10 bases, and 15 bases lay between the germline ends. Germline CDR1 SGDLS, CDR2 YYNGEE. CDR3 bases: TGTGCCAGCAGCCCTGGCCTCCCGGGGGAGCAGTTCTTC. This gives the protein CASSPGLPGEQFF.

There are a few counts of this clone. The CDR3 nucleotides are TGTGCCAGCAGCTTAGTGGCGGCCCACAATGAGCAGTTCTTC. It encodes CASSLVAAHNEQFF. This chain uses TRBV7-9 with TRBJ2-1, with unresolved D. CDR1 is SEHNR, CDR2 FQNEAQ, per germline (reference sequence). The V end was cut by 1 base, the J end by 5 bases, with 9 bases between. CDR3 length: 14 amino acids.

This rearrangement joins TRBV6-1 to TRBJ1-1; 10 bases line up with TRBD1. Germline assignment: CDR1 MNHNS and CDR2 SASEGT. V trimming: 1 base; J trimming: 6 bases; junction bases outside the gene matches: 5. The CDR3 runs 15 residues. The CDR3 DNA follows: TGTGCCAGCAGTGAAGGATGGACAGGGGGGCCTGAAGCTTTCTTT. Its protein product is CASSEGWTGGPEAFF.

This chain connects TRBV6-5 to TRBJ2-1, with 10 positions matching TRBD1. Germline loops: CDR1 MNHEY, CDR2 SVGAGI. The CDR3 has 15 residues. With V trimmed by 8 bases and J by 3 bases, 7 bases remained unmatched. The CDR3 spells CASYFRDRGYNEQFF. The DNA for the CDR3 is TGTGCCAGCTACTTCCGGGACAGGGGCTACAATGAGCAGTTCTTC.

The V gene is TRBV20-1, the J gene TRBJ1-4; the D gene is possibly TRBD1 (5 bases). Germline lookup yields CDR1 DFQATT and CDR2 SNEGSKA (reference sequence). The CDR3 runs 16 residues. The germline V and J ends were trimmed by 3 bases and 5 bases, with 19 bases remaining between them. The CDR3 here is CSASNLPTGGNEKLFF. In DNA form, the CDR3 reads TGCAGTGCTAGTAACCTCCCGACGGGGGGGAATGAAAAACTGTTTTTT.

This chain joins TRBV29-1 and TRBJ1-1, with TRBD1 identical over 8 bases. Per the germline V gene, CDR1 is SQVTM and CDR2 is ANQGSEA. The CDR3 is 12 residues long. The V gene end was trimmed by 5 bases and the J gene end by 4 bases; junction bases not matched to a gene: 3. The CDR3 bases are TGCAGCGTTAAGGACAGGGCCACTGAAGCTTTCTTT. As protein: CSVKDRATEAFF.

The chain combines TRBV5-1 with TRBJ1-4, with 7 bases fitting TRBD1. The germline V gene encodes CDR1 SGHRS and CDR2 YFSETQ. With 4 bases clipped from V and 8 bases from J, the junction kept 11 bases outside the gene matches. This CDR3 is built from 15 residues. CDR3 residues: CASSLGDRVGEKLFF. Written as DNA, the CDR3 is TGCGCCAGCAGCCTAGGAGACAGGGTGGGGGAAAAACTGTTTTTT.

The chain has TRBV28 and TRBJ1-5, with TRBD1 as a possible D gene (5 bases). Germline values: CDR1 MDHEN, CDR2 SYDVKM. The CDR3 contains 17 residues. V gave up 0 bases and J gave up 0 bases, with 12 bases separating them. The chain's CDR3 is CASSLWATAYSNQPQHF. The CDR3 DNA follows: TGTGCCAGCAGTTTATGGGCGACAGCTTATAGCAATCAGCCCCAGCATTTT.

The chain combines TRBV2 with TRBJ1-2; D is undetermined. V lost 6 bases and J lost 4, with 12 bases in between. Per germline, CDR1 SNHLY and CDR2 FYNNEI. The CDR3 runs 13 residues. CDR3 residues: CASSGDLFYGYTF. CDR3 nucleotide sequence: TGTGCCAGCAGCGGCGACTTATTCTATGGCTACACCTTC.